The T cell receptor (beta chain) described here comes from a study of vaccination effects on CD4 cells after COVID-19. Study-wide findings and caveats: In convalescents, spike-reactive clones (those seen post-vaccine) were mainly new vaccine-induced clones. The study, lacking early post-infection timepoints, had few convalescent patients.

Some clones are missing from TCRdb's copy, which holds only in-frame ones; the method was immunoSEQ multiplex PCR. Counted here are 26,000 or so clones, about 84% occurring once; the ten biggest clones make up about 15%. Germline V gives CDR1 SGHAT, CDR2 FQNNGV. CDR3 length: 14 residues. V lost 8 bases, J lost 0 bases, and 7 bases stayed unmatched. A word on this clone: The antigen is unknown.

Antigen-specific CD4+ T cells were expanded (with viral peptide pools) by the ViraFEST assay ahead of sequencing. The culture ran for approximately nine days before CD4+ T cells were isolated. A PCR test confirmed that the person had SARS-CoV-2 infection between March and December 2020. The source is a human donor who had a prior SARS-CoV-2 infection. The sample in question was CD4+ T cells from PBMCs cultured with HCoV-NL63 spike peptides, obtained before COVID-19 vaccination. The chain couples TRBV11-2 to TRBJ2-7; 7 bases are a match to TRBD1. The CDR3 coding sequence is TGTGCCAGCGGTCCGGACAGGCTCTCCTACGAGCAGTACTTC. It translates to CASGPDRLSYEQYF.